One and the same sample provided the 14 T cell receptor beta chains below, sequenced in a study of T cells in Graves' hyperthyroidism and ophthalmopathy (dated by TCRdb to 2018 to 2020). The library was prepared using multiplex PCR. The reads were generated on an Illumina HiSeq 2000. The TCR beta CDR3 regions were amplified from RNA transcripts. For the first round of RT-PCR on the TCR CDR3, the HTBI primer set was used together with the Qiagen OneStep RT-PCR kit. In-frame beta chains were kept once TCRdb had trimmed the public reads at Q25 with fastp and called clones with MiXCR. Each CDR3 protein appears once, grouped with its most common genes and DNA. The table for this sample lists 130,000 or so distinct CDR3 sequences; roughly 23% of them were counted only once. The ten largest clonotypes hold over 60% of the sample. Source material: blood. The receptors were gathered from a woman between 50 and 59 years old with Graves' hyperthyroidism that later progressed to Graves' ophthalmopathy.

The gene calls are TRBV6-2 or TRBV6-3 and TRBJ1-5; tentative D call: TRBD1 (6 bases). The CDR3 extends over 17 amino acids. From germline, CDR1 is MNHEY and CDR2 SVGEGT. V shed 0 bases and J shed 5 bases, with 17 bases lying between them. CDR3 bases: TGTGCCAGCAGTTACTCGATCCCAAGGGGGAGTGATCAGCCCCAGCATTTT. Translating it yields CASSYSIPRGSDQPQHF.

This clonotype was observed many times. The chain joins TRBV2 to TRBJ2-7; 8 bases are shared with TRBD1. V shed 6 bases, J shed 3 bases, and the junction held 4 bases outside the gene matches. Per the germline V gene, CDR1 is SNHLY and CDR2 is FYNNEI. The CDR3 consists of 13 residues. The CDR3 sequence is CASSTGTGYEQYF. Here the CDR3 DNA reads TGTGCCAGCAGCACCGGGACAGGCTACGAGCAGTACTTC.

The rearrangement joins TRBV6-2 or TRBV6-3 to TRBJ2-3; no clear D gene. Germline CDR1 MNHEY, CDR2 SVGEGT. Trimming left V 6 bases short and J 2 bases short, with 9 bases between. The CDR3 is 13 amino acids. The CDR3 DNA reads as TGTGCCAGCAGACCAGGTCTCACAGATACGCAGTATTTT. Its protein product is CASRPGLTDTQYF.

CDR3 coding DNA: TGCAGTGGAACCGGGACAGGGGGCGGTGAAGATACGCAGTATTTT. Protein product: CSGTGTGGGEDTQYF. This chain connects TRBV20-1 to TRBJ2-3; 12 bases are a match to TRBD1. CDR1 is DFQATT and CDR2 is SNEGSKA in the germline V gene (reference sequence). V shed 7 bases, J shed 5 bases, and the junction held 10 bases outside the gene matches. The CDR3 covers 15 residues.

There are many counts of this clonotype. This sequence joins TRBV7-2 and TRBJ2-1, with 11 bases lining up with TRBD2. The CDR3 extends over 15 amino acids. V shed 5 bases and J 8 bases; nucleotides not matched to a gene: 8. Germline CDR1 SGHTA, CDR2 FQGNSA. The CDR3 loop reads CASSEPLAGVDEQFF. CDR3 bases: TGTGCCAGCAGCGAACCACTAGCGGGAGTAGATGAGCAGTTCTTC.

There are a few counts of this clonotype. The junction departs from germline at one end; a sequencing error may be responsible. The CDR3 spells CASRGGTGAFF. CDR3 sequence (DNA): TGCGCCAGCAGGGGGGGGACTGGAGCTTTCTTT. The chain joins TRBV5-1 to TRBJ1-1; D might be TRBD1 (5 bases). The CDR3 runs 11 residues. The V gene's germline CDR1 is SGHRS and CDR2 YFSETQ.

This clonotype was recorded at least ten times. The chain is built from TRBV7-9 and TRBJ2-7; 9 nucleotides agree with TRBD1. The CDR3 has 14 amino acids. Germline lookup yields CDR1 SEHNR and CDR2 FQNEAQ (reference sequence). Trimming cost V 1 base and J 5 bases; bases outside gene matches: 3. CDR3 region: CASSLEGQGHEQYF. For the CDR3, the DNA is TGTGCCAGCAGCTTAGAGGGACAGGGACACGAGCAGTACTTC. The full variable domain, with the rest looked up from reference TRBV7-9 and TRBJ2-7, is DTGVSQNPRHKITKRGQNVTFRCDPISEHNRLYWYRQTLGQGPEFLTYFQNEAQLEKSRLLSDRFSAERPKGSFSTLEIQRTEQGDSAMYLCASSLEGQGHEQYFGPGTRLTVT.

This clonotype was seen only a few times. The chain recombines TRBV5-1 with TRBJ1-1, with TRBD1 matching over 7 bases. The length of the CDR3 is 14 residues. The V gene end was trimmed by 0 bases and the J gene end by 5 bases; junction bases not matched to a gene: 4. Germline-derived CDR1 and CDR2 are SGHRS and YFSETQ. The CDR3 bases are TGCGCCAGCAGCTTGGTACAGGGGACTACTGAAGCTTTCTTT. Protein product: CASSLVQGTTEAFF.

CDR3 protein: CASSPGWSANQPQHF. CDR3 DNA: TGTGCCAGCAGCCCCGGATGGAGCGCAAATCAGCCCCAGCATTTT. The chain carries TRBV28 and TRBJ1-5; the D is unclear. Trimming shortened V by 6 bases and J by 4 bases, and 16 bases separated the two germline ends. The CDR3 sequence is 15 residues long. Germline V gives CDR1 MDHEN, CDR2 SYDVKM.

At least ten counts were recorded for this clonotype. The V and J genes are TRBV7-8 and TRBJ1-5; 8 bases map to TRBD1. V was clipped by 4 bases and J by 7 bases; unmatched bases: 3. Germline V gene data show CDR1 as SGHVS and CDR2 as FQNEAQ. The CDR3 length is 13 residues. The CDR3 region has the DNA TGTGCCAGCAGCTCGGACAGGGCGCAGCCCCAGCATTTT. Amino acid sequence: CASSSDRAQPQHF.

The chain recombines TRBV3-1 with TRBJ1-1; D is ambiguous. The CDR3 has 13 amino acids. CDR1 and CDR2 (germline): LGHDT, YNNKEL (reference sequence). Trimming pared 6 bases from V and 10 bases from J, leaving 18 bases between. This CDR3 is CASSEDGCSRAFF. The CDR3 DNA reads TGTGCCAGCAGTGAAGATGGTTGCAGTCGAGCTTTCTTT.

The chain couples TRBV15 to TRBJ1-3; D not certain. Germline V gene lookup returns CDR1 LNHNV and CDR2 YYDKDF (reference sequence). The germline V and J ends were trimmed by 0 bases and 1 base, with 13 bases remaining between them. The CDR3 runs to 17 residues. CDR3 sequence (DNA): TGTGCCACCAGCAGAGATATTTGGGCGGCTTCTGGAAACACCATATATTTT. Translated: CATSRDIWAASGNTIYF.

In its sample, this clonotype was seen many times. The chain uses TRBV2 and TRBJ2-5; D gene unclear. CDR3 length: 15 amino acids. The V end was cut by 3 bases, the J end by 0 bases, with 11 bases between. Per germline, CDR1 SNHLY and CDR2 FYNNEI. As DNA, the CDR3 is TGTGCCAGCAGTGATAGGTCAGACTACCAAGAGACCCAGTACTTC. This sequence encodes CASSDRSDYQETQYF.

This clonotype was recorded many times. The chain employs TRBV7-8 and TRBJ2-7; 15 bases map to TRBD2. The CDR3 contains 17 residues. V shed 4 bases, J shed 4 bases, and the junction held 8 bases outside the gene matches. Germline CDR1 is SGHVS and CDR2 is FQNEAQ. The CDR3 reads CASSSGLAGGLKYEQYF. CDR3 in DNA: TGTGCCAGCAGCTCAGGACTAGCGGGAGGGTTAAAGTACGAGCAGTACTTC.